This TCR beta chain derives from a study of shared clonotypes between healthy human individuals. Authors' methods: ImmunoSEQ output held junction-only sequences without quality scores, so filtering differed. Repertoires were generated with immunoSEQ multiplex PCR, while TCRdb's copy carries only in-frame clones and drops some. That table is the source of V, J and clone size, and D and trimming were worked out from the DNA. The sample contains fewer than 600,000 clones, around three quarters of which appear only once. Unsorted samples used some 90 million PBMCs for genomic DNA. Sequenced sample: PBMCs. The origin of this receptor is a middle-aged woman in good health. Some clones in this sample may be carry-over from other donors' samples.

This CDR3 reads CASSRGQLEETQYF. The CDR3 DNA follows: TGCGCCAGCAGCCGGGGACAGTTAGAAGAGACCCAGTACTTC. V usage is TRBV5-1 and J usage is TRBJ2-5, with 7 bases aligning to TRBD1. CDR1 is SGHRS and CDR2 is YFSETQ in the germline V gene. This CDR3 spans 14 amino acids. Germline trimming cut 4 bases from V and 3 bases from J; bases unmatched to any gene: 6. Drawing the rest from reference TRBV5-1 and TRBJ2-5, the complete variable domain is KAGVTQTPRYLIKTRGQQVTLSCSPISGHRSVSWYQQTPGQGLQFLFEYFSETQRNKGNFPGRFSGRQFSNSRSEMNVSTLELGDSALYLCASSRGQLEETQYFGPGTRLLVL.